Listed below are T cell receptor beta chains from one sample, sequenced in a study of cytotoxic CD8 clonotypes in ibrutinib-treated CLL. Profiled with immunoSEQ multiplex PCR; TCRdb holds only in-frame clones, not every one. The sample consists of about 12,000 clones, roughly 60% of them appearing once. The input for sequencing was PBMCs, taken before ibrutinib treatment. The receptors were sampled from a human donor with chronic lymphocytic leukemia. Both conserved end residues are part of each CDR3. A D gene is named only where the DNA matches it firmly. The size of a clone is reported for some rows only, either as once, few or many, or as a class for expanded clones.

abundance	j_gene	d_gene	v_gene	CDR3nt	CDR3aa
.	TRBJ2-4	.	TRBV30	TGTGCCTGGAACGGCGGGGTGACGGCCAAAAACATTCAGTACTTC	CAWNGGVTAKNIQYF
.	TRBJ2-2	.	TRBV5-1	TGCGCCAGCAGCTCCCCGACCCGCCCCACCGGGGAGCTGTTTTTT	CASSSPTRPTGELFF
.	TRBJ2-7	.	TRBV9	TGTGCCAGCAGCCACCAGGCAGGCCCCGCCTACGAGCAGTACTTC	CASSHQAGPAYEQYF
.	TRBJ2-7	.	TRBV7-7	TGTGCTAGCAGCTTAGCCCGGGGGCTAGAGCAGTACTTC	CASSLARGLEQYF
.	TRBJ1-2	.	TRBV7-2	TGTGCCAGCAGCTTTACAGGAGGGCTCTATGGCTACACCTTC	CASSFTGGLYGYTF
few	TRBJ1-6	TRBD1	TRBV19	TGTGCCAGTAGTAGCCCGGACAGGGGGTCGTATAATTCACCCCTCCACTTT	CASSSPDRGSYNSPLHF
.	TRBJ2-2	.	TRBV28	TGTGCCACCCTGGTGGGGGCCGACACCGGGGAGCTGTTTTTT	CATLVGADTGELFF
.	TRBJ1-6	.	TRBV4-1	TGTGCCAGCAGCCTGAGTGGGGGACTTGGTGGTTCACCCCTCCACTTT	CASSLSGGLGGSPLHF
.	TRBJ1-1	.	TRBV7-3	TGTGCCAGCAGCTTAAAAGGGGGCACTGAAGCTTTCTTT	CASSLKGGTEAFF
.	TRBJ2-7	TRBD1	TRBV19	TGTGCCAGTAGGGGACAGGGGGGATACGAGCAGTACTTC	CASRGQGGYEQYF
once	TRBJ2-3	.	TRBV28	TGTGCCAGCACCCGGACAGGCACAGATACGCAGTATTTT	CASTRTGTDTQYF